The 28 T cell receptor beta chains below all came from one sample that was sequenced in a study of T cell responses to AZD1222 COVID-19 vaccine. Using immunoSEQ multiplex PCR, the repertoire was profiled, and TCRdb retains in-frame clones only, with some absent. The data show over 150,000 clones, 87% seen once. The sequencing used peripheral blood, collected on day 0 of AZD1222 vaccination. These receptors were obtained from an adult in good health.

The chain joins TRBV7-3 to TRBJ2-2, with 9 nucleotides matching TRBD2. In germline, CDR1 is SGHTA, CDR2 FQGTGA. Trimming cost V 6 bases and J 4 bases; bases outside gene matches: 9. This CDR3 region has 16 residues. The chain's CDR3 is CASRVQAGGRTGELFF. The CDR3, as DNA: TGTGCCAGCAGGGTCCAAGCGGGAGGACGCACCGGGGAGCTGTTTTTT.

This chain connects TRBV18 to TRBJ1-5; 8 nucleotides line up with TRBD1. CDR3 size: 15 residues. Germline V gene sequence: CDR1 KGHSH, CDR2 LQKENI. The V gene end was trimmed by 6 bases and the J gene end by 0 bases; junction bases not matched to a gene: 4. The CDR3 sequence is CASSRGTGSNQPQHF. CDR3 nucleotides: TGTGCCAGCTCTCGCGGGACAGGTAGCAATCAGCCCCAGCATTTT.

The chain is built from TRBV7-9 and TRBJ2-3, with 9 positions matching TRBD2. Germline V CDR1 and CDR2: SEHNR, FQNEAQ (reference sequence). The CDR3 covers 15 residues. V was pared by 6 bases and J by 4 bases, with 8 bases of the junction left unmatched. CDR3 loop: CASRQGLAGSDTQYF. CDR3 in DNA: TGTGCCAGCAGACAGGGGCTAGCGGGATCAGATACGCAGTATTTT.

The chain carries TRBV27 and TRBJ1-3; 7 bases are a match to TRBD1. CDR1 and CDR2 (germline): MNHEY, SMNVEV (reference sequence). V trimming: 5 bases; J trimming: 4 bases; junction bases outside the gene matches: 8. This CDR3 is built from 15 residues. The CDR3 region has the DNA TGTGCCAGCAGTAGATCTACAGGGGTCGGAAACACCATATATTTT. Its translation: CASSRSTGVGNTIYF.

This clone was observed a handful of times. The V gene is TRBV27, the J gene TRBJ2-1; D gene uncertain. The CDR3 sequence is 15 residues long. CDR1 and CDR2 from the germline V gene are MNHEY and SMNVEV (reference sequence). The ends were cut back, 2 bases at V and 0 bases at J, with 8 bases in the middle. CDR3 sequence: CASSLVMSSYNEQFF. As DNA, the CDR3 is TGTGCCAGCAGTTTAGTTATGAGCTCCTACAATGAGCAGTTCTTC.

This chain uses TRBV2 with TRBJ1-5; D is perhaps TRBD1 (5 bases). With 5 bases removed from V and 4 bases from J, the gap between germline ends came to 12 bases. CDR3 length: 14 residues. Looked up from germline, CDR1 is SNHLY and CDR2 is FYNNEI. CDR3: CASSRDGNNQPQHF. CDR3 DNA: TGTGCCAGCAGTCGGGACGGAAATAATCAGCCCCAGCATTTT.

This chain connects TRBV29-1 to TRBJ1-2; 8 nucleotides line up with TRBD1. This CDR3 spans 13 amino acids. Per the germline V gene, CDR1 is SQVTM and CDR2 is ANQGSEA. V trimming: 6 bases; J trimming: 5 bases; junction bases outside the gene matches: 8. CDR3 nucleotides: TGCAGCGTCGAAAAACAGGGGGTTTATGGCTACACCTTC. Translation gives CSVEKQGVYGYTF.

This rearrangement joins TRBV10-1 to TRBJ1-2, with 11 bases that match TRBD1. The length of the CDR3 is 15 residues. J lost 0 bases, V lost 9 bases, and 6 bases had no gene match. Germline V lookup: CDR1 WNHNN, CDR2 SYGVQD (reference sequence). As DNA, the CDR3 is TGCGCCAGTTCCCCGGGACAGGGGGCTAACTATGGCTACACCTTC. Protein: CASSPGQGANYGYTF.

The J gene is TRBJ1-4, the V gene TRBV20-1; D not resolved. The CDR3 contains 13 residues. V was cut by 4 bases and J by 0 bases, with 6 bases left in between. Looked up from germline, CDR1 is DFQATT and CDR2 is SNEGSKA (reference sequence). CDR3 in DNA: TGCAGTGCTATTGACGCAACTAATGAAAAACTGTTTTTT. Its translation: CSAIDATNEKLFF.

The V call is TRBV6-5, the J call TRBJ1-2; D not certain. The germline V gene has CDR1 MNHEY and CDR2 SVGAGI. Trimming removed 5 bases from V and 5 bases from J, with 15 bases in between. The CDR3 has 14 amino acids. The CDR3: CASSRSNPAYGYTF. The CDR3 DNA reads TGTGCCAGCAGTCGTAGCAACCCCGCATATGGCTACACCTTC.

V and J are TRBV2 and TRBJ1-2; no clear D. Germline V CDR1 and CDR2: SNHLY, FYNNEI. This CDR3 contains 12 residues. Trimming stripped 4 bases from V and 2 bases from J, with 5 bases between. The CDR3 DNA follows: TGTGCCAGCAGTGGCCACAACTATGGCTACACCTTC. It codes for CASSGHNYGYTF.

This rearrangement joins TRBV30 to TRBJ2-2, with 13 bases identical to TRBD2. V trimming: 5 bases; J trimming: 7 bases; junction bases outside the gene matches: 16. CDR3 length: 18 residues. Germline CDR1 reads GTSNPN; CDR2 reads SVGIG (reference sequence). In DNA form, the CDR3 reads TGTGCCTGGGAACCCCCTCGCACTAGCGGGAGGGGGGACGGGGAGCTGTTTTTT. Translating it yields CAWEPPRTSGRGDGELFF. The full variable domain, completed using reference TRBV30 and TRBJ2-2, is SQTIHQWPATLVQPVGSPLSLECTVEGTSNPNLYWYRQAAGRGLQLLFYSVGIGQISSEVPQNLSASRPQDRQFILSSKKLLLSDSGFYLCAWEPPRTSGRGDGELFFGEGSRLTVL.

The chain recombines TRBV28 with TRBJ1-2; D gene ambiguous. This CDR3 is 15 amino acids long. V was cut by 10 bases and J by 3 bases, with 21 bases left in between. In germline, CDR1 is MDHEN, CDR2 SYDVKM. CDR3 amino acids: CATDRRRAFDYGYTF. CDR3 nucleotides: TGTGCCACCGACCGCCGGAGAGCCTTCGACTATGGCTACACCTTC.

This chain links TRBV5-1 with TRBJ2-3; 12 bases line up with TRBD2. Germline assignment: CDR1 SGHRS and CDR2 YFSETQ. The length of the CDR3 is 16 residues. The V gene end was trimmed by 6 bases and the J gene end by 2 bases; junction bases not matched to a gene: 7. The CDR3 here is CASTLTSGSPTDTQYF. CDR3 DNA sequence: TGCGCCAGCACCCTGACTAGCGGGAGCCCCACAGATACGCAGTATTTT. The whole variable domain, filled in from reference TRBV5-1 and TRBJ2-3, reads KAGVTQTPRYLIKTRGQQVTLSCSPISGHRSVSWYQQTPGQGLQFLFEYFSETQRNKGNFPGRFSGRQFSNSRSEMNVSTLELGDSALYLCASTLTSGSPTDTQYFGPGTRLTVL.

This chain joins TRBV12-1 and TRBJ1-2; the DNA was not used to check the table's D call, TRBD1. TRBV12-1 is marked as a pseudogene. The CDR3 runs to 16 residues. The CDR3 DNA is TGTGCCAGCAGCTTTTACAGGGGCTCGGTGTGGTATGGCTACACCTTC. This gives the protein CASSFYRGSVWYGYTF.

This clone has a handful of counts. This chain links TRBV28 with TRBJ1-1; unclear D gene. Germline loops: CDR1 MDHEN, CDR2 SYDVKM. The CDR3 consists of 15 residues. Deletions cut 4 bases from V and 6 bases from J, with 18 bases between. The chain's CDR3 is CASSSNRGGGAEAFF. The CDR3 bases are TGTGCCAGCAGTTCCAACCGGGGAGGTGGGGCTGAAGCTTTCTTT.

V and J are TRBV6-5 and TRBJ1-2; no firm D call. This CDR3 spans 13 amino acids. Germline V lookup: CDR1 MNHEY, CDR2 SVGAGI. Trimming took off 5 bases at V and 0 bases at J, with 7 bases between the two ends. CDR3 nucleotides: TGTGCCAGCAGTCCCGGGTCTAACTATGGCTACACCTTC. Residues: CASSPGSNYGYTF.

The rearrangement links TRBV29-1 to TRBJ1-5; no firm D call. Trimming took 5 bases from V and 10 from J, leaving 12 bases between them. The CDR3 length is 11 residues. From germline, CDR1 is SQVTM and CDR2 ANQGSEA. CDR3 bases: TGCAGCGTTCTTACGGATGGTCCCCAGCATTTT. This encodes CSVLTDGPQHF.

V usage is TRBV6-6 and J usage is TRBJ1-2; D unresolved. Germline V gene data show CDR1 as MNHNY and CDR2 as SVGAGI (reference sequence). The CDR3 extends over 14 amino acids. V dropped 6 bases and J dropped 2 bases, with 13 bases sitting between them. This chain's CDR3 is CASRVGVSNYGYTF. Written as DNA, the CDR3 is TGTGCCAGCAGAGTAGGAGTTTCCAACTATGGCTACACCTTC.

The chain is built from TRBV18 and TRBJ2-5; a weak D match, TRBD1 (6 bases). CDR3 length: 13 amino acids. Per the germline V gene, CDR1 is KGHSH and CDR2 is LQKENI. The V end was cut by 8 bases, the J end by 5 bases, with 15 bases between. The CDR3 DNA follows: TGTGCCAGCGCACAGGGAATTGAGGAGACCCAGTACTTC. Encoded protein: CASAQGIEETQYF.

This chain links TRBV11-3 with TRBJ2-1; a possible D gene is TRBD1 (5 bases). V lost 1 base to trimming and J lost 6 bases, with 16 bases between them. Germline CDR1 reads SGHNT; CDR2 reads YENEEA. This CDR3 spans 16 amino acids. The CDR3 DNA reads TGTGCCAGCAGCTTAGTCCCATCAACAGGTTCCAATGAGCAGTTCTTC. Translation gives CASSLVPSTGSNEQFF.

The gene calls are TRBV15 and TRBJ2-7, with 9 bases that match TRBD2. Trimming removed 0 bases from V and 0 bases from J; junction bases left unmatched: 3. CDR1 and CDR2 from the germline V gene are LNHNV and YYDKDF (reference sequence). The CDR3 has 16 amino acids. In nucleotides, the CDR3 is TGTGCCACCAGCAGAGATCTACTAGCGGGCTCCTACGAGCAGTACTTC. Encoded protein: CATSRDLLAGSYEQYF.

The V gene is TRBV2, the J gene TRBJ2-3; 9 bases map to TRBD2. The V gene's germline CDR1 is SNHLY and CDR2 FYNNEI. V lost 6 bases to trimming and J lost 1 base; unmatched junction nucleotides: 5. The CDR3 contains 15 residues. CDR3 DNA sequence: TGTGCCAGCAGAGGGCGACTAGCGGGCACAGATACGCAGTATTTT. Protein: CASRGRLAGTDTQYF. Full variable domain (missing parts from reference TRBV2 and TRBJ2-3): EPEVTQTPSHQVTQMGQEVILRCVPISNHLYFYWYRQILGQKVEFLVSFYNNEISEKSEIFDDQFSVERPDGSNFTLKIRSTKLEDSAMYFCASRGRLAGTDTQYFGPGTRLTVL.

CDR3 in amino acids: CASSYSLNRGASPLHF. The CDR3 bases are TGTGCCAGCAGTTACTCCCTTAATCGGGGTGCGTCACCCCTCCACTTT. The chain carries TRBV6-6 and TRBJ1-6; D is unclear. In germline, CDR1 is MNHNY, CDR2 SVGAGI (reference sequence). Trimming left V 0 bases short and J 10 bases short, with 16 bases between. This CDR3 is 16 amino acids long.

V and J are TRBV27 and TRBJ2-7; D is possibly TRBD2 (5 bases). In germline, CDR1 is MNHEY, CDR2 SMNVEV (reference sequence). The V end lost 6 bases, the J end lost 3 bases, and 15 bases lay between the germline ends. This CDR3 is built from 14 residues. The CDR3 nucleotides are TGTGCCAGCAGATACGGGATGGGCCGCTACGAGCAGTACTTC. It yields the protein CASRYGMGRYEQYF.

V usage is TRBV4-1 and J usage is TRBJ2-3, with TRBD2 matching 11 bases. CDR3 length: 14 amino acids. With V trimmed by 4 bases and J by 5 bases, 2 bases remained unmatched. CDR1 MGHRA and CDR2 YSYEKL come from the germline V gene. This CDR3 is CASSLSGRGDTQYF. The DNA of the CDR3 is TGCGCCAGCAGCCTTAGCGGGAGGGGAGATACGCAGTATTTT.

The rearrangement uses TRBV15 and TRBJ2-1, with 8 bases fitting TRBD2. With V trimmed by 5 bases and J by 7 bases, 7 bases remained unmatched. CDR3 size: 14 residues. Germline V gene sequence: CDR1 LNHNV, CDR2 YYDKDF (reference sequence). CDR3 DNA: TGTGCCACCAGCCCACGACTAGCGTATAATGAGCAGTTCTTC. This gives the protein CATSPRLAYNEQFF.

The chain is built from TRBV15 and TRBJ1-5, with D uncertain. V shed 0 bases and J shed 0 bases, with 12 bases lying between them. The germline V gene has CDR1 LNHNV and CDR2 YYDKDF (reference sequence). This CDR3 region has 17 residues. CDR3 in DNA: TGTGCCACCAGCAGAGATCGGGCAGTGAATAGCAATCAGCCCCAGCATTTT. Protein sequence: CATSRDRAVNSNQPQHF.